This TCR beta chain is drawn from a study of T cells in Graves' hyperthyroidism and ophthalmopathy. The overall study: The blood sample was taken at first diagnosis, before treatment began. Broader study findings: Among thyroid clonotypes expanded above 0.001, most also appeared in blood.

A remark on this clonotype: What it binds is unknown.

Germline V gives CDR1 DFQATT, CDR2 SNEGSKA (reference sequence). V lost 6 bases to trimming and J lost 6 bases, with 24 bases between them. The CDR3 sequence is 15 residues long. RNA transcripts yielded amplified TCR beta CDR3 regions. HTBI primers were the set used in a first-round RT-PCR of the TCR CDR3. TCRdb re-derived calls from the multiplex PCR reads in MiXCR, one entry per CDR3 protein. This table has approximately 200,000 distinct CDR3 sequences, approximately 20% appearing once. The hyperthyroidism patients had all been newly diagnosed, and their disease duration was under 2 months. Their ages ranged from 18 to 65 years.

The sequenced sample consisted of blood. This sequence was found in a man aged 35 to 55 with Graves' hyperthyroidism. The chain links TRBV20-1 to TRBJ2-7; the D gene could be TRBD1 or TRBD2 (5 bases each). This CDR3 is CSAKGPRTWSLEQYF. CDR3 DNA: TGCAGTGCAAAGGGACCGCGTACGTGGAGTCTCGAGCAGTACTTC.